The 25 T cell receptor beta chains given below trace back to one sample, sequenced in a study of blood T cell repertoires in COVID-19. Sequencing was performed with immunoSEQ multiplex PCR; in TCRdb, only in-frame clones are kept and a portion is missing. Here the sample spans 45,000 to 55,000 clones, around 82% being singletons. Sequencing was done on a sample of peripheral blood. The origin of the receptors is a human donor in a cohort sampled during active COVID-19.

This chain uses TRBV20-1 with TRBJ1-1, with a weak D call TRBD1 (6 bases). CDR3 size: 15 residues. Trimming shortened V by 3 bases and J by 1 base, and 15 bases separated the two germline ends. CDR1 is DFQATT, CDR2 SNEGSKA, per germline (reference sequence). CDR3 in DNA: TGCAGTGCTAGTCGGGGGGCACAGAAGAACACTGAAGCTTTCTTT. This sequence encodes CSASRGAQKNTEAFF.

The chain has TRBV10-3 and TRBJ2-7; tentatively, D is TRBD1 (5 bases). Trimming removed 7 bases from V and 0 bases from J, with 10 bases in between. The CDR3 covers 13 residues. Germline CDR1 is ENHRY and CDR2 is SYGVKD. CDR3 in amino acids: CAIKTEISYEQYF. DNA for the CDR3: TGTGCCATCAAGACAGAAATCTCCTACGAGCAGTACTTC.

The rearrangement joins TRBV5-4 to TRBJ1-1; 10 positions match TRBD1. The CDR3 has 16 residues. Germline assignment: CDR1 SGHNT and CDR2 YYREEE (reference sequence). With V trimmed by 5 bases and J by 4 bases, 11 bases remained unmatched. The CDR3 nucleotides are TGTGCCAGCAGGGGACCGGGACAGGGGAGCGGCACTGAAGCTTTCTTT. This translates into CASRGPGQGSGTEAFF. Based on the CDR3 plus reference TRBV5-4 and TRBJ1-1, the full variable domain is ETGVTQSPTHLIKTRGQQVTLRCSSQSGHNTVSWYQQALGQGPQFIFQYYREEENGRGNFPPRFSGLQFPNYSSELNVNALELDDSALYLCASRGPGQGSGTEAFFGQGTRLTVV.

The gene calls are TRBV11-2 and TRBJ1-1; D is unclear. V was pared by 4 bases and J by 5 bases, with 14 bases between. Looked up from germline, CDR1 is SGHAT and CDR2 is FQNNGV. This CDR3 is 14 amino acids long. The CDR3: CASSSYRGLTEAFF. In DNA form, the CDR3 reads TGTGCCAGCAGCTCTTACCGCGGGTTAACTGAAGCTTTCTTT.

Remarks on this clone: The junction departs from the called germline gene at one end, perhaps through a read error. The CDR3 is CASSLGGRGNEQFF. In DNA, the CDR3 is TGTGCTAGCAGCTTAGGGGGGAGGGGAAATGAGCAGTTCTTC. The V call is TRBV7-7, the J call TRBJ2-1; TRBD2 might be the D (7 bases). CDR3 length: 14 amino acids. The germline CDR1 and CDR2 sequences are SSHAT and FNYEAQ (reference sequence).

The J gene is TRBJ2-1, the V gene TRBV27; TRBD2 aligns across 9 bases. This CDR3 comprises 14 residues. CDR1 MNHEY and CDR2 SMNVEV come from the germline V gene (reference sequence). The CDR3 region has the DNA TGTGCAGCAGGTCGGCGGGGGGGGGTAAATGAGCAGTTCTTC. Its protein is CAAGRRGGVNEQFF.

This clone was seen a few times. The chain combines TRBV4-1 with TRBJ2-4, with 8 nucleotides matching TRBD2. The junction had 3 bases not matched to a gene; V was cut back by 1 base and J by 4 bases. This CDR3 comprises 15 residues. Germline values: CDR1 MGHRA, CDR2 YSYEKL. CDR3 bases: TGCGCCAGCAGCCAAGTAACTAGCGGAAAAAACATTCAGTACTTC. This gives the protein CASSQVTSGKNIQYF.

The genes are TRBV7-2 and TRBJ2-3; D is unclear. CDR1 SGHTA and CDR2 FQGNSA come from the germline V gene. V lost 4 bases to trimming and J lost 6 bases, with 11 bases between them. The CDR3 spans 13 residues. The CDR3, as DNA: TGTGCCAGCAGCTCCCGCCCCGGGGATACGCAGTATTTT. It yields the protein CASSSRPGDTQYF.

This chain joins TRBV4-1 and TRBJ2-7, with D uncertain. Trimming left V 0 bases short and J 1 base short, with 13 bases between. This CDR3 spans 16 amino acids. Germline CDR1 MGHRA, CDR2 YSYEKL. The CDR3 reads CASSQDLAGVSYEQYF. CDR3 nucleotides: TGCGCCAGCAGCCAAGATCTTGCCGGAGTTTCCTACGAGCAGTACTTC.

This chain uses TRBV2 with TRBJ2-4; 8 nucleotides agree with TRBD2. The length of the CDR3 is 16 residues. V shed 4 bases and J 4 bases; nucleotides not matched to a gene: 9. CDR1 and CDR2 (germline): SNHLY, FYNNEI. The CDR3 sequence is CASSVYRASGKNIQYF. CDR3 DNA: TGTGCCAGCAGTGTTTATCGGGCTAGCGGGAAAAACATTCAGTACTTC.

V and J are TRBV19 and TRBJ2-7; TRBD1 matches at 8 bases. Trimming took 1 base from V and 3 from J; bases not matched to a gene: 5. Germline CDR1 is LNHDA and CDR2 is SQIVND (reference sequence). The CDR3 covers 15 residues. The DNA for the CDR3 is TGTGCCAGTAGTATAGGCCATGGACAGGGCTACGAGCAGTACTTC. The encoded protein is CASSIGHGQGYEQYF.

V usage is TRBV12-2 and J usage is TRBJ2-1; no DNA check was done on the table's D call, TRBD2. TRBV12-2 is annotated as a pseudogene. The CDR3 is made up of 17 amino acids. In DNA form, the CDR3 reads TGTGCAAGTCGCTTAGAGGCTAAACTAGCGGACAACAATGAGCAGTTCTTC. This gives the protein CASRLEAKLADNNEQFF.

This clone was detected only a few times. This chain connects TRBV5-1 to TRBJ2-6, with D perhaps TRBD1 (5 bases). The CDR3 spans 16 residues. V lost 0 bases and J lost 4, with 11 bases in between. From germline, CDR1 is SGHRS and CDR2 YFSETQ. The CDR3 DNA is TGCGCCAGCAGCTTGGCCGCAGGGCTCGGGGCCAACGTCCTGACTTTC. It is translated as CASSLAAGLGANVLTF.

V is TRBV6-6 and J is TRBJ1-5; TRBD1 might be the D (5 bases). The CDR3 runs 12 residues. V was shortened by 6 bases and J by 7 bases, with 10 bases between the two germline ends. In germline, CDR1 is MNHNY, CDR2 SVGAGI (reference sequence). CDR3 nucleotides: TGTGCCAGCAGGGGGGGGGACCAGCCCCAGCATTTT. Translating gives CASRGGDQPQHF.

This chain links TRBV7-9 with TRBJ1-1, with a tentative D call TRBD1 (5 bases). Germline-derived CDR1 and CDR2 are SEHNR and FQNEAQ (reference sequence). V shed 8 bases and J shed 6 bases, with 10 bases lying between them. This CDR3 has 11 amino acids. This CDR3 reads CASGGSAEAFF. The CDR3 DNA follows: TGTGCCAGCGGGGGGTCGGCTGAAGCTTTCTTT.

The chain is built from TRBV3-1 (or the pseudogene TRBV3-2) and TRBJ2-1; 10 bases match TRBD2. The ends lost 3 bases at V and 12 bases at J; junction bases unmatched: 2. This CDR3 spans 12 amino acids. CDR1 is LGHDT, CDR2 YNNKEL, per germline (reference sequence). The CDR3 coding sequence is TGTGCCAGCAGCCAGGTAGCGGGGGGGCAGTTCTTC. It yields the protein CASSQVAGGQFF.

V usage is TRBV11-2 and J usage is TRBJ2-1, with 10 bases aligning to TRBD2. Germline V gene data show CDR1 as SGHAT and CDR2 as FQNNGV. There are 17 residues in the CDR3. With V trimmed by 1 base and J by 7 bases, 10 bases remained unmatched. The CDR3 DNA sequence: TGTGCCAGCAGCTTAGGAGGGCGGAGCGGGGGGGTGAATGAGCAGTTCTTC. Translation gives CASSLGGRSGGVNEQFF.

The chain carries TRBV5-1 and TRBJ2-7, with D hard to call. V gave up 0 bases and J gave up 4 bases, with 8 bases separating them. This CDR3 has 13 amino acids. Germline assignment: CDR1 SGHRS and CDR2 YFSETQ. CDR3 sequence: CASSLDSKYEQYF. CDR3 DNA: TGCGCCAGCAGCTTGGACAGCAAATACGAGCAGTACTTC.

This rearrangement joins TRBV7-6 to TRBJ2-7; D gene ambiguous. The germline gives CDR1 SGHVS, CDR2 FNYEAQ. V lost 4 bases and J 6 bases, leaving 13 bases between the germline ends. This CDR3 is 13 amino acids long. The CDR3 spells CASSSSTGSEQYF. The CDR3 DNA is TGTGCCAGCAGCTCCTCCACCGGGTCCGAGCAGTACTTC.

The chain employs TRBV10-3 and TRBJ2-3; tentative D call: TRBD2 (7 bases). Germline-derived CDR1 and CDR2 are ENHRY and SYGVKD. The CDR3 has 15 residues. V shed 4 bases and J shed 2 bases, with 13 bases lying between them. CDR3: CAISGGGGATDTQYF. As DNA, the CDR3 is TGTGCCATCAGTGGTGGAGGGGGGGCCACAGATACGCAGTATTTT.

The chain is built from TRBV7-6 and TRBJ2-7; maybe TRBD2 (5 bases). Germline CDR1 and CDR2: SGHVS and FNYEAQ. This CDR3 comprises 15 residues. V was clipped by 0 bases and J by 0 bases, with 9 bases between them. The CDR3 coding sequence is TGTGCCAGCAGCTTAGCGAGCAGCGGCTCCTACGAGCAGTACTTC. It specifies CASSLASSGSYEQYF.

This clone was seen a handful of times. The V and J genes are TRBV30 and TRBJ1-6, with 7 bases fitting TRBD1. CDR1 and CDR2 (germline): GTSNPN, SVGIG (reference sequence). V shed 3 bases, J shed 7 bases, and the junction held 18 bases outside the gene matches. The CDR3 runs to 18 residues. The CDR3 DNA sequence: TGTGCCTGGAGAAAACCGACAGGGTTACGCCGACCCAATTCACCCCTCCACTTT. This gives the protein CAWRKPTGLRRPNSPLHF. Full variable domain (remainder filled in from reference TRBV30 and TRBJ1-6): SQTIHQWPATLVQPVGSPLSLECTVEGTSNPNLYWYRQAAGRGLQLLFYSVGIGQISSEVPQNLSASRPQDRQFILSSKKLLLSDSGFYLCAWRKPTGLRRPNSPLHFGNGTRLTVT.

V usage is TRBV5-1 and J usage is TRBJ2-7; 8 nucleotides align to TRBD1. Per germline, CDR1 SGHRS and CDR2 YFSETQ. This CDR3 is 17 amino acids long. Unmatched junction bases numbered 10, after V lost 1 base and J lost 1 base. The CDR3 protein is CASSLSGGTGDSYEQYF. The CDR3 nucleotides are TGCGCCAGCAGCTTGTCAGGGGGGACAGGCGATTCCTACGAGCAGTACTTC.

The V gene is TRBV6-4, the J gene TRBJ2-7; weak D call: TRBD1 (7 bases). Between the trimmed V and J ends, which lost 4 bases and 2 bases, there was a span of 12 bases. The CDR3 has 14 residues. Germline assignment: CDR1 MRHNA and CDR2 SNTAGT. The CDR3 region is CASSGQGGPYEQYF. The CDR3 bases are TGTGCCAGCAGTGGCCAGGGGGGACCCTACGAGCAGTACTTC.

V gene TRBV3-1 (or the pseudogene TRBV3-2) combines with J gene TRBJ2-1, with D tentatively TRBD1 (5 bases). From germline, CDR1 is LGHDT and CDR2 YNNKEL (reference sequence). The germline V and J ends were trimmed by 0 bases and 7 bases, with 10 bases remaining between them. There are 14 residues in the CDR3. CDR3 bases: TGTGCCAGCAGCCAAGACAGGGTAATGAATGAGCAGTTCTTC. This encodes CASSQDRVMNEQFF.